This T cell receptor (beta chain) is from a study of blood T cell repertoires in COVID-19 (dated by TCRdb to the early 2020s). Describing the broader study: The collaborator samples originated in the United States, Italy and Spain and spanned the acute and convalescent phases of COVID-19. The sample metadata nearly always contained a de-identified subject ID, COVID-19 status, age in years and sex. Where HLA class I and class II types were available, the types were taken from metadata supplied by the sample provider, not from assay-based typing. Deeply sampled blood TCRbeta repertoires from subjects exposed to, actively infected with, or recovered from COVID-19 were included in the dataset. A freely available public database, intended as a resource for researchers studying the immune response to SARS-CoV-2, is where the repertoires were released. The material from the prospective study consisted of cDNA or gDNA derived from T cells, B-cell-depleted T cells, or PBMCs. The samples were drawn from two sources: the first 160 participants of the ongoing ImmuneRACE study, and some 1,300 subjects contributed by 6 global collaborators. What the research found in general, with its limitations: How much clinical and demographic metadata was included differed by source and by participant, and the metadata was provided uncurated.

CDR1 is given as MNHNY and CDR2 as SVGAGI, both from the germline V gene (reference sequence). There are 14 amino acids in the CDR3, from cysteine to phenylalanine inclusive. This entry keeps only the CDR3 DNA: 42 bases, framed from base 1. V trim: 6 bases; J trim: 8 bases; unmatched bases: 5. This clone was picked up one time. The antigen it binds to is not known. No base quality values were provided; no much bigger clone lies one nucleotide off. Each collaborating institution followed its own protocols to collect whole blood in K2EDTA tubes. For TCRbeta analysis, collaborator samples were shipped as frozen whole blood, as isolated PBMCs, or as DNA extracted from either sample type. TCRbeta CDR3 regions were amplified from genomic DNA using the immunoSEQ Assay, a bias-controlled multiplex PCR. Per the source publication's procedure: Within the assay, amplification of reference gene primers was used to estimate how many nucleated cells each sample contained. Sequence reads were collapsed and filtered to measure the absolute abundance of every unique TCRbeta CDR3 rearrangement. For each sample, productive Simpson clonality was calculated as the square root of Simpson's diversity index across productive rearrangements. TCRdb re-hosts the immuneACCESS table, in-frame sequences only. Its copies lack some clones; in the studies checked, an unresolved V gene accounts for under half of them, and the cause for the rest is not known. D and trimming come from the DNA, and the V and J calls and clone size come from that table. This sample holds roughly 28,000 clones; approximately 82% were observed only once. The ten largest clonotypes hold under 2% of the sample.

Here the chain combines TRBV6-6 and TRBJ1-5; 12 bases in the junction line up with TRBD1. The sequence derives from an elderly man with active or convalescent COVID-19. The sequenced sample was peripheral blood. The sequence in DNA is TGTGCCAGCAGACGCGGGACAGGGGGCGAGCCCCAGCATTTT. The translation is CASRRGTGGEPQHF.